This entry concerns a single T cell receptor (beta chain). The data derive from a study of blood T cell repertoires in COVID-19. Whole-study context: The United States, Italy and Spain provided the acute and convalescent COVID-19 samples. The cDNA or gDNA used as material had been derived from T cells, B-cell-depleted T cells, or PBMCs.

V lost 4 bases and J lost 2, with 10 bases in between. The CDR3 contains 14 residues. Germline V gene data show CDR1 as LGHDT and CDR2 as YNNKEL (reference sequence). Original analysis: Amplification of reference gene primers provided the estimated nucleated cell counts. Produced via immunoSEQ multiplex PCR; TCRdb's table is partial and in-frame only. The DNA was the basis for D and trimming; V, J and clone size are from that table. The data contain 150,000 to 200,000 clones, more than 85% of them singletons. What was sequenced was peripheral blood. This receptor was taken from a woman aged 80 or over in a cohort sampled during active or convalescent COVID-19. The chain links TRBV3-1 (or the pseudogene TRBV3-2) to TRBJ2-3; D is perhaps TRBD1 (5 bases). CDR3 DNA: TGTGCCAGCAGCCCCATGACAGTCACAGATACGCAGTATTTT. Translation: CASSPMTVTDTQYF.